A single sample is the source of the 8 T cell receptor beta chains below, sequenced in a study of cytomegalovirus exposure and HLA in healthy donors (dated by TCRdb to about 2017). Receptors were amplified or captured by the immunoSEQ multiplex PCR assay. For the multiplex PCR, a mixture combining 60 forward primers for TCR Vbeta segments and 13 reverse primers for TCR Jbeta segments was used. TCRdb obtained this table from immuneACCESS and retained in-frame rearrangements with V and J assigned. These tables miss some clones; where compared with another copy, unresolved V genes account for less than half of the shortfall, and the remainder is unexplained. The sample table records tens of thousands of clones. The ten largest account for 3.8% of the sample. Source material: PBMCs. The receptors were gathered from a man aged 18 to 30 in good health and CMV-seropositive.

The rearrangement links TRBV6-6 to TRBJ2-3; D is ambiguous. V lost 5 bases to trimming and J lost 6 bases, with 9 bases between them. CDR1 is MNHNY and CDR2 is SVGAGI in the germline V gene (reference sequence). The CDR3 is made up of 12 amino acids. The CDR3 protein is CASSPTRDTQYF. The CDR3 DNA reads TGTGCCAGCAGTCCGACAAGGGATACGCAGTATTTT.

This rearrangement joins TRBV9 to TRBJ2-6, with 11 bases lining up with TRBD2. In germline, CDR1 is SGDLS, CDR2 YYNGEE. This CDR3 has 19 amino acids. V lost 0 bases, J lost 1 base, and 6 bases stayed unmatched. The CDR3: CASSVGLAGGLSGANVLTF. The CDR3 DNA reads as TGTGCCAGCAGCGTAGGTCTAGCGGGAGGCCTTTCTGGGGCCAACGTCCTGACTTTC.

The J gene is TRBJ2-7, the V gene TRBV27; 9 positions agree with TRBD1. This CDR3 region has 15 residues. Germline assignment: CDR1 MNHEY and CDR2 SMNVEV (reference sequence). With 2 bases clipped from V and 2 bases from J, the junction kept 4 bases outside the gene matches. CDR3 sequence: CASSLRTGEAYEQYF. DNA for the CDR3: TGTGCCAGCAGTTTACGGACAGGGGAGGCCTACGAGCAGTACTTC.

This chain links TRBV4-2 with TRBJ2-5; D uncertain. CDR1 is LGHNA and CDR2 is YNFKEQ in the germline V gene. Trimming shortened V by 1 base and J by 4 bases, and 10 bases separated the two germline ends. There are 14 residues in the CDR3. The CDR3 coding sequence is TGTGCCAGCAGCCAAGGGGCCAGCCGAGAGACCCAGTACTTC. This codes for CASSQGASRETQYF.

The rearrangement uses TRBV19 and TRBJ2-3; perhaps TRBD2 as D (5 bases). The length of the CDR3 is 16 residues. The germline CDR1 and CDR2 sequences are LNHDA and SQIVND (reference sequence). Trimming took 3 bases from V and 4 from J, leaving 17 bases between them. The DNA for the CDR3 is TGTGCCAGTAGTATTTCTTGGGGAGTCCGCGCAGATACGCAGTATTTT. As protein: CASSISWGVRADTQYF. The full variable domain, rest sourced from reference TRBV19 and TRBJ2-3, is DGGITQSPKYLFRKEGQNVTLSCEQNLNHDAMYWYRQDPGQGLRLIYYSQIVNDFQKGDIAEGYSVSREKKESFPLTVTSAQKNPTAFYLCASSISWGVRADTQYFGPGTRLTVL.

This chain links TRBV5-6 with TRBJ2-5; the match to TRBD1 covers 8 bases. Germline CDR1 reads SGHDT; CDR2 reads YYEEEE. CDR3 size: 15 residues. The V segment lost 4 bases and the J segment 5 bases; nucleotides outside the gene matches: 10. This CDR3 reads CASSETGESQETQYF. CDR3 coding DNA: TGTGCCAGCAGCGAGACAGGGGAGTCCCAGGAGACCCAGTACTTC.

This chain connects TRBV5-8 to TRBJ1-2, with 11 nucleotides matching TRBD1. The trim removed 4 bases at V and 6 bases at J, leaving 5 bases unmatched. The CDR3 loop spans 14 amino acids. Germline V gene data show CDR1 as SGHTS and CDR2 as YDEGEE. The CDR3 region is CASSPDRGLDGYTF. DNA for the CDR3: TGTGCCAGCAGCCCGGACAGGGGGCTCGATGGCTACACCTTC.

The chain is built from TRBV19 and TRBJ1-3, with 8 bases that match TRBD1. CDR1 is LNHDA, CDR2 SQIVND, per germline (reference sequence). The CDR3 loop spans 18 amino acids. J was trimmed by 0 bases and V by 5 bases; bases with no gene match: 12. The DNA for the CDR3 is TGTGCCAGTAGTGCGCGCTCCCGGGACAGGAGCTCTGGAAACACCATATATTTT. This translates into CASSARSRDRSSGNTIYF.